These T cell receptor beta chains were read from a single sample in a study of T cell responses to AZD1222 COVID-19 vaccine. Data came from immunoSEQ multiplex PCR; TCRdb stores just in-frame clones and leaves some out. The sample comprises roughly 140,000 clones, about nine tenths of which are singletons, and around 1.8% rests with the top ten. The sequencing here drew on peripheral blood, taken on day 0 of AZD1222 vaccination. The receptors were gathered from an adult in good health. Both conserved end residues are part of each CDR3. Fields, in order: clone size, D gene, V gene, J gene, CDR3 DNA, CDR3 protein. A D gene is named only where the DNA matches it firmly. A clone size is listed for some rows: how often the clone was seen (once, few, many), or a class if it is expanded.

abundance: -
d_gene: TRBD1
v_gene: TRBV19
j_gene: TRBJ1-5
CDR3nt: TGTGCCAGTAGTATAGGGACAGGTCGCCGCCAGCCCCAGCATTTT
CDR3aa: CASSIGTGRRQPQHF

abundance: -
d_gene: -
v_gene: TRBV4-1
j_gene: TRBJ2-7
CDR3nt: TGCGCCAGCAGCCACCCTTCGGACTACCAGTACTTC
CDR3aa: CASSHPSDYQYF

abundance: -
d_gene: -
v_gene: TRBV2
j_gene: TRBJ1-5
CDR3nt: TGTGCCAGCAGTGAAAAGTGGTTCGGTCAGCCCCAGCATTTT
CDR3aa: CASSEKWFGQPQHF

abundance: -
d_gene: -
v_gene: TRBV10-3
j_gene: TRBJ1-3
CDR3nt: TGTGCCACCAGGGTTGGTGGAAACACCATATATTTT
CDR3aa: CATRVGGNTIYF

abundance: -
d_gene: -
v_gene: TRBV3-1/TRBV3-2
j_gene: TRBJ2-7
CDR3nt: TGTGCCAGCAGCCAAGATAGGGGGACGGTTGACTTC
CDR3aa: CASSQDRGTVDF

abundance: many
d_gene: TRBD2
v_gene: TRBV3-1/TRBV3-2
j_gene: TRBJ2-7
CDR3nt: TGTGCCAGCAGCCAAAGGTTCCGCGGGAGGGCCTCCTACGAGCAGTACTTC
CDR3aa: CASSQRFRGRASYEQYF

abundance: -
d_gene: -
v_gene: TRBV11-2
j_gene: TRBJ2-1
CDR3nt: TGTGCCAGCAGCGCCCTAGGGAGATCATACAATGAGCAGTTCTTC
CDR3aa: CASSALGRSYNEQFF

abundance: -
d_gene: TRBD1
v_gene: TRBV19
j_gene: TRBJ2-7
CDR3nt: TGTGCCAGTAGTATAAGAGGACAGGAGTCCTACGAGCAGTACTTC
CDR3aa: CASSIRGQESYEQYF

abundance: -
d_gene: -
v_gene: TRBV6-6
j_gene: TRBJ2-5
CDR3nt: TGTGCCAGCAGTTACTTGGGGTTGAGTGGGCAAGAGACCCAGTACTTC
CDR3aa: CASSYLGLSGQETQYF

abundance: -
d_gene: -
v_gene: TRBV15
j_gene: TRBJ1-2
CDR3nt: TGTGCCACCAGCAGAGATAGGACACCCGGGCGGTACACCTTC
CDR3aa: CATSRDRTPGRYTF

abundance: -
d_gene: TRBD2
v_gene: TRBV4-1
j_gene: TRBJ2-5
CDR3nt: TGCGCCAGCAGCCAAGTACTAGCGGAGAAAGAGACCCAGTACTTC
CDR3aa: CASSQVLAEKETQYF

abundance: -
d_gene: -
v_gene: TRBV30
j_gene: TRBJ2-5
CDR3nt: TGTGCCTGGATCCCTCGGGGGGCGGGATTTCAAGAGACCCAGTACTTC
CDR3aa: CAWIPRGAGFQETQYF

abundance: -
d_gene: TRBD1
v_gene: TRBV30
j_gene: TRBJ1-3
CDR3nt: TGTGCCTGGAGTACTAGGACAGGCCACTCTGGAAACACCATATATTTT
CDR3aa: CAWSTRTGHSGNTIYF

abundance: -
d_gene: TRBD2
v_gene: TRBV7-3
j_gene: TRBJ2-1
CDR3nt: TGTGCCAGCAGCTTAGATGGACTAGCGGGGTACAATGAGCAGTTCTTC
CDR3aa: CASSLDGLAGYNEQFF

abundance: -
d_gene: TRBD2
v_gene: TRBV11-2
j_gene: TRBJ2-1
CDR3nt: TGTGCCAGCAGCTCTTCTGCGGGAGCCAACTACAATGAGCAGTTCTTC
CDR3aa: CASSSSAGANYNEQFF